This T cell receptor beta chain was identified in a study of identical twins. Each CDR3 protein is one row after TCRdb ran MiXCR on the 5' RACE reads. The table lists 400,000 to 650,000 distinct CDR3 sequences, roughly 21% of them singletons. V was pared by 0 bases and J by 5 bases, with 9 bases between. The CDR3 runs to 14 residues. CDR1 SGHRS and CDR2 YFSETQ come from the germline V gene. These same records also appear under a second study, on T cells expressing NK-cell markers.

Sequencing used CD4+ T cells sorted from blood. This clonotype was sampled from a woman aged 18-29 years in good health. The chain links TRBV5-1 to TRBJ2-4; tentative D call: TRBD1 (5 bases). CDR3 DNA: TGCGCCAGCAGCTTGGGGCAGGGTCAAAACATTCAGTACTTC. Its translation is CASSLGQGQNIQYF. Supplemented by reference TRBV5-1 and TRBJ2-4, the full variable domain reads KAGVTQTPRYLIKTRGQQVTLSCSPISGHRSVSWYQQTPGQGLQFLFEYFSETQRNKGNFPGRFSGRQFSNSRSEMNVSTLELGDSALYLCASSLGQGQNIQYFGAGTRLSVL.